The 17 T cell receptor beta chains reported below all come from one sample, sequenced in a study of blood T cells in healthy people across ages. Alongside a J-beta primer mix, a sample-barcoded 5' primer served in a second PCR lasting about 7 to 11 cycles. TCRdb re-analysed the 5' RACE reads in MiXCR, keeping a single row per CDR3 protein. Of hundreds of thousands of distinct CDR3 sequences detected, less than 25% appear once; the ten largest clones hold roughly 10%. These data were also reused for a study on T cells of mothers and their children.

Material: blood. These receptors all come from a boy aged 5-17 years in good health.

This clonotype was counted a few times. The chain is built from TRBV12-3 or TRBV12-4 and TRBJ2-1, with D unresolved. This CDR3 spans 13 amino acids. V lost 6 bases and J lost 7, with 13 bases in between. CDR3 protein: CASSQGSENEQFF. The CDR3 DNA sequence: TGTGCCAGCAGCCAAGGCTCGGAGAATGAGCAGTTCTTC.

This clonotype has only a few counts. The junction shows a germline mismatch at one end, possibly a read error. The genes are TRBV4-1 and TRBJ2-3; possibly TRBD1 or TRBD2 for D (5 bases each). Germline values: CDR1 MGHRA, CDR2 YSYEKL. The CDR3 extends over 15 amino acids. This CDR3 reads CASSQEGDSTGTQYF. The CDR3 bases are TGCGCCAGCAGCCAAGAGGGGGATAGCACAGGTACGCAGTATTTT.

This rearrangement joins TRBV2 to TRBJ2-1; 9 bases fit TRBD2. Germline-derived CDR1 and CDR2 are SNHLY and FYNNEI. With V trimmed by 7 bases and J by 5 bases, 12 bases remained unmatched. This CDR3 is 16 amino acids long. The CDR3 DNA reads TGTGCCAGCAAGAACGTCCGGCGGGAGGGTCACAATGAGCAGTTCTTC. Protein: CASKNVRREGHNEQFF.

This clonotype was seen more than once but under ten times. The rearrangement uses TRBV19 and TRBJ2-6; D is uncertain. CDR1 is LNHDA, CDR2 SQIVND, per germline (reference sequence). This CDR3 has 12 residues. The V and J ends lost 7 bases and 4 bases respectively, with 5 bases between them. The CDR3 DNA reads TGTGCCAGTAACCAGGGGGCCAACGTCCTGACTTTC. Translation: CASNQGANVLTF.

This clonotype showed up just a few times. This chain connects TRBV7-9 to TRBJ1-4, with D possibly being TRBD1 (6 bases). Deletions cut 7 bases from V and 7 bases from J, with 16 bases between. The CDR3 consists of 14 residues. Germline loops: CDR1 SEHNR, CDR2 FQNEAQ (reference sequence). DNA for the CDR3: TGTGCCAGCACCTATTCAGGGGATTCTGAAAAACTGTTTTTT. Translation: CASTYSGDSEKLFF.

V is TRBV29-1 and J is TRBJ2-3; 8 nucleotides match TRBD1. This CDR3 region has 14 residues. V trimming: 6 bases; J trimming: 6 bases; junction bases outside the gene matches: 11. Germline CDR1 reads SQVTM; CDR2 reads ANQGSEA. The DNA for the CDR3 is TGCAGCGTCTCGACAGGGGATTTTGGGGATACGCAGTATTTT. The encoded protein is CSVSTGDFGDTQYF.

This clonotype was seen a few times. This chain uses TRBV27 with TRBJ2-7; the D is unclear. The CDR3 sequence is 13 residues long. Trimming cost V 8 bases and J 3 bases, with 14 bases left between them. Germline CDR1 MNHEY, CDR2 SMNVEV (reference sequence). The CDR3 spells CASGEQINYEQYF. Written as DNA, the CDR3 is TGTGCCAGCGGAGAACAAATAAACTACGAGCAGTACTTC.

This clonotype has a handful of counts. The genes are TRBV30 and TRBJ2-7; 7 nucleotides line up with TRBD1. The CDR3 has 13 amino acids. The junction had 5 bases not matched to a gene; V was cut back by 5 bases and J by 1 base. Germline V gene lookup returns CDR1 GTSNPN and CDR2 SVGIG (reference sequence). DNA for the CDR3: TGTGCCTGGGGGACAGCGAAATCCTACGAGCAGTACTTC. Amino acid sequence: CAWGTAKSYEQYF.

In this sample, this clonotype turned up a few times. The chain recombines TRBV29-1 with TRBJ2-3; unclear D gene. The V end lost 0 bases, the J end lost 0 bases, and 13 bases lay between the germline ends. Germline V lookup: CDR1 SQVTM, CDR2 ANQGSEA. This CDR3 is 16 amino acids long. This chain's CDR3 is CSVEDLLGFSTDTQYF. CDR3 nucleotide sequence: TGCAGCGTTGAAGATCTGCTGGGGTTCAGCACAGATACGCAGTATTTT.

The table lists this clonotype with a few counts. The J gene is TRBJ2-6, the V gene TRBV9; D unresolved. The CDR3 length is 14 residues. Germline CDR1 SGDLS, CDR2 YYNGEE. V lost 7 bases, J lost 1 base, and 9 bases lay in between. Written as DNA, the CDR3 is TGTGCCAGCGGAAGGGCTTCTGGGGCCAACGTCCTGACTTTC. Amino acid sequence: CASGRASGANVLTF.

This rearrangement joins TRBV5-6 to TRBJ2-4, with a weak D call TRBD2 (6 bases). Trimming stripped 3 bases from V and 8 bases from J, with 6 bases between. From germline, CDR1 is SGHDT and CDR2 YYEEEE. The CDR3 is 11 residues long. CDR3 coding DNA: TGTGCCAGCAGCTCGGGAGACATTCAGTACTTC. Its translation: CASSSGDIQYF.

This clonotype has more than one count but fewer than ten. The rearrangement joins TRBV9 to TRBJ2-5, with D hard to call. Between the trimmed V and J ends, which lost 3 bases and 9 bases, there was a span of 12 bases. The CDR3 has 12 residues. The germline V gene encodes CDR1 SGDLS and CDR2 YYNGEE. Here the CDR3 reads CASSGISEAQYF. As DNA, the CDR3 is TGTGCCAGCAGCGGGATCTCTGAGGCCCAGTACTTC.

V is TRBV9 and J is TRBJ2-5; D unclear. The CDR3 is made up of 14 amino acids. The V end lost 4 bases, the J end lost 1 base, and 11 bases lay between the germline ends. Germline V gene data show CDR1 as SGDLS and CDR2 as YYNGEE. CDR3 region: CASSSRAFQETQYF. The CDR3 bases are TGTGCCAGCAGCTCAAGGGCCTTCCAAGAGACCCAGTACTTC.

J is TRBJ2-1 and V is TRBV7-9; no clear D. V lost 5 bases to trimming and J lost 5 bases, with 19 bases between them. This CDR3 has 16 residues. Germline CDR1 is SEHNR and CDR2 is FQNEAQ (reference sequence). The CDR3 DNA sequence: TGTGCCAGCAGCGCTCCTGGACGAGGATTGGACAATGAGCAGTTCTTC. As protein: CASSAPGRGLDNEQFF.

The rearrangement uses TRBV25-1 and TRBJ2-2; D call uncertain. The CDR3 is made up of 15 amino acids. Trimming left V 2 bases short and J 0 bases short, with 7 bases between. The germline gives CDR1 MGHDK, CDR2 SYGVNS. As DNA, the CDR3 is TGTGCCAGCAGTGAACACCAGGCGAACACCGGGGAGCTGTTTTTT. The encoded protein is CASSEHQANTGELFF.

A few counts support this clonotype. CDR3 sequence (DNA): TGTGCCAGCAGGCCCTCGATGGGGGACACCGGGGAGCTGTTTTTT. Its translation is CASRPSMGDTGELFF. The V gene is TRBV6-6, the J gene TRBJ2-2; D could derive from TRBD1 or TRBD2 (5 bases each). Germline V gene data show CDR1 as MNHNY and CDR2 as SVGAGI (reference sequence). The CDR3 has 15 amino acids. Trimming removed 6 bases at V and 3 bases at J, with 14 bases between.

The rearrangement uses TRBV20-1 and TRBJ2-4, with D possibly being TRBD1 (6 bases). The CDR3 is 14 amino acids. Germline V CDR1 and CDR2: DFQATT, SNEGSKA (reference sequence). The V end lost 5 bases, the J end lost 3 bases, and 14 bases lay between the germline ends. CDR3 loop: CSAPRGRDKNIQYF. The CDR3 nucleotides read TGCAGTGCTCCCAGGGGCAGGGACAAAAACATTCAGTACTTC.